This TCR beta chain came from a study of blood T cell repertoires in COVID-19. Study-wide context: The analysed material was cDNA or gDNA that came from T cells, B-cell-depleted T cells, or PBMCs.

Generated by immunoSEQ multiplex PCR, the TCRdb table keeps only in-frame clones and is missing some. The data contain roughly 250,000 clones, approximately 84% of them seen just once; the ten biggest clones take up 1.9%. This clonotype was obtained from an elderly woman with acute or convalescent COVID-19. Sequenced: peripheral blood.

The CDR3 loop is CASSLGSRDGEQYF. CDR3 nucleotide sequence: TGTGCCAGCAGCTTAGGATCTAGAGATGGCGAGCAGTACTTC. This chain connects TRBV7-2 to TRBJ2-7; D gene unclear. Germline CDR1 reads SGHTA; CDR2 reads FQGNSA. Trimming left V 1 base short and J 6 bases short, with 13 bases between. CDR3 length: 14 amino acids.